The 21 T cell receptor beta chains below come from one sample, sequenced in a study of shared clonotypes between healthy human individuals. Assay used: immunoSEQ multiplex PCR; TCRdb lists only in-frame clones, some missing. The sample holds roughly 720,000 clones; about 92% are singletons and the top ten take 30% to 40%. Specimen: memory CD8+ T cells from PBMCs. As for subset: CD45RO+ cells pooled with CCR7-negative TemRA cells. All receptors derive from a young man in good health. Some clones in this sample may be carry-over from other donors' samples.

CDR3 protein: CASSYLGSEAFF. DNA for the CDR3: TGTGCCAGCAGTTACCTGGGGTCTGAAGCTTTCTTT. The chain combines TRBV6-6 with TRBJ1-1, with D uncertain. Germline assignment: CDR1 MNHNY and CDR2 SVGAGI (reference sequence). This CDR3 has 12 residues. V was pared by 2 bases and J by 6 bases, with 7 bases between.

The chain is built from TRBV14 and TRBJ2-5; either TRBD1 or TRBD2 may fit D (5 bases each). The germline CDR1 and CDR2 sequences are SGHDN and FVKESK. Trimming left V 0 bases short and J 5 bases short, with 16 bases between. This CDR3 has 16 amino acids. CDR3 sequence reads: CASSQDRQRGRETQYF. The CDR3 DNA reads TGTGCCAGCAGCCAAGATCGGCAGAGGGGCCGGGAGACCCAGTACTTC.

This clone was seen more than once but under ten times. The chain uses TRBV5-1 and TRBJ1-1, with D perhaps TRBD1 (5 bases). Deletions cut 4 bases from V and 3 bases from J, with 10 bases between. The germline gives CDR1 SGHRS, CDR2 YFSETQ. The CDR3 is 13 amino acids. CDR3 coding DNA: TGCGCCAGCAGCCCTGACAGCTACACTGAAGCTTTCTTT. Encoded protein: CASSPDSYTEAFF.

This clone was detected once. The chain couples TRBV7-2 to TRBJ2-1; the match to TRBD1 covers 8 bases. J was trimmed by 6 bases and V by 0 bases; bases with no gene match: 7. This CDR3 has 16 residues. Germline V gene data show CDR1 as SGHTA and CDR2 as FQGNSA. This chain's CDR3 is CASSLARTGTGNEQFF. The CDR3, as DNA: TGTGCCAGCAGCTTAGCGAGGACAGGGACGGGCAATGAGCAGTTCTTC.

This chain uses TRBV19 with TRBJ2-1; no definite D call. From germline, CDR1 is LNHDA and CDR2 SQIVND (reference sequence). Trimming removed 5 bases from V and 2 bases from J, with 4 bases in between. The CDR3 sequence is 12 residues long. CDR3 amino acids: CASSVPYNEQFF. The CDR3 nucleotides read TGTGCCAGTAGTGTCCCCTACAATGAGCAGTTCTTC.

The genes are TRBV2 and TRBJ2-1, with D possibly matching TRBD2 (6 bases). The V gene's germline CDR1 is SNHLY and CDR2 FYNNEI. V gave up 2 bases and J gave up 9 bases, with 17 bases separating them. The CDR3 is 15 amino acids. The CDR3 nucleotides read TGTGCCAGCAGTGAATGGACTACTTACGCGGGTGAGCAGTTCTTC. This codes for CASSEWTTYAGEQFF.

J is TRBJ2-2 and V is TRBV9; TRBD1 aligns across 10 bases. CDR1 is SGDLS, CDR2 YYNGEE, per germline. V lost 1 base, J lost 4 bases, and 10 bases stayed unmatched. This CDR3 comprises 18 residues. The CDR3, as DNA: TGTGCCAGCAGCGTACCCGACAGGGGGCGATGGGGCACCGGGGAGCTGTTTTTT. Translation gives CASSVPDRGRWGTGELFF.

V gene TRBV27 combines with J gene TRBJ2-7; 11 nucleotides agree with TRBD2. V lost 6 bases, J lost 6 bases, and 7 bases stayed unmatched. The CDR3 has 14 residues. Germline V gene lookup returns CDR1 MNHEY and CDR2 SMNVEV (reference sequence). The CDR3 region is CASSLTSGSGEQYF. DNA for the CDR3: TGTGCCAGCAGCCTCACTAGCGGGAGTGGCGAGCAGTACTTC.

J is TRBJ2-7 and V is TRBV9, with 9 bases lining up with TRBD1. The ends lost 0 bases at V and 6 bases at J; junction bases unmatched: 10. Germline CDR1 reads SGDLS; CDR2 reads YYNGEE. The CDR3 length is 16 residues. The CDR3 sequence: CASSVEQGALRGEQYF. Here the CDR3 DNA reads TGTGCCAGCAGCGTAGAACAGGGGGCCCTAAGGGGCGAGCAGTACTTC.

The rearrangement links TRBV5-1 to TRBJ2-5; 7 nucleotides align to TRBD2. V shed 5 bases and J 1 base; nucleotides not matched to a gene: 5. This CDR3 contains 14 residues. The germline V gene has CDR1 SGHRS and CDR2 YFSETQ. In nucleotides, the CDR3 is TGCGCCAGCAGTGATAGCGGGCTCCAAGAGACCCAGTACTTC. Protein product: CASSDSGLQETQYF. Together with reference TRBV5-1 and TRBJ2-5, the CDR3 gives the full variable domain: KAGVTQTPRYLIKTRGQQVTLSCSPISGHRSVSWYQQTPGQGLQFLFEYFSETQRNKGNFPGRFSGRQFSNSRSEMNVSTLELGDSALYLCASSDSGLQETQYFGPGTRLLVL.

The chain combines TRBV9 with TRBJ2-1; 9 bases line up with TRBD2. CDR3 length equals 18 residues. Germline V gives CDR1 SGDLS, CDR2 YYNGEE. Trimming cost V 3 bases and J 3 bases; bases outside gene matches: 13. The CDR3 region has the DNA TGTGCCAGCAGCGGACCCGGGACTAGCAATCCGCTCTACAATGAGCAGTTCTTC. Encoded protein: CASSGPGTSNPLYNEQFF.

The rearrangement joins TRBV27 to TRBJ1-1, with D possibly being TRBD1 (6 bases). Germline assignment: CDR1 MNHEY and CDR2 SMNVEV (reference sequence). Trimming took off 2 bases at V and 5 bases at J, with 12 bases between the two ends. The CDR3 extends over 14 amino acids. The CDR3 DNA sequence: TGTGCCAGCAGTTTACGGGCAGGGGATACTGAAGCTTTCTTT. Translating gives CASSLRAGDTEAFF.

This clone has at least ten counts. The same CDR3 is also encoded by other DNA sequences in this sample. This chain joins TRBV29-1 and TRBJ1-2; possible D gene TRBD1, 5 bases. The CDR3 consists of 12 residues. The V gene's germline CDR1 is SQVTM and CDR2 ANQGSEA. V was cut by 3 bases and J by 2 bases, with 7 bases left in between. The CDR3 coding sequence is TGCAGCGTTGATCCAGGGAACTATGGCTACACCTTC. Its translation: CSVDPGNYGYTF.

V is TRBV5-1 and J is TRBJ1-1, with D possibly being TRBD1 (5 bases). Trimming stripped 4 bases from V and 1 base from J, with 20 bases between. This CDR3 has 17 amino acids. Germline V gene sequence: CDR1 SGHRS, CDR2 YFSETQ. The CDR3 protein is CASSLEPVRGANTEAFF. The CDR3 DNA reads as TGCGCCAGCAGCCTAGAACCCGTCCGAGGGGCGAACACTGAAGCTTTCTTT.

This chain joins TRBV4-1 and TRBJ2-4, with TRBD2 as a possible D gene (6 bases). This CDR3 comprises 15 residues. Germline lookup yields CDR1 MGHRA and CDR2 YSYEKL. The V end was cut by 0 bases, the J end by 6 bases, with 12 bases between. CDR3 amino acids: CASSQEPGLLNIQYF. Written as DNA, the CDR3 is TGCGCCAGCAGCCAAGAGCCGGGACTGCTAAACATTCAGTACTTC.

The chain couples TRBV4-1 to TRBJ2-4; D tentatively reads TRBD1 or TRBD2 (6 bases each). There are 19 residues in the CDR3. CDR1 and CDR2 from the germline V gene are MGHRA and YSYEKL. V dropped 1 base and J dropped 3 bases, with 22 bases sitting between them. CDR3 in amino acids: CASSQVRDRGAIVKNIQYF. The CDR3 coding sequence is TGCGCCAGCAGCCAAGTTAGGGATAGGGGGGCAATAGTCAAAAACATTCAGTACTTC.

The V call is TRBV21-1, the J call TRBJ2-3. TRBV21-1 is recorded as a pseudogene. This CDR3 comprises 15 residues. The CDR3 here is CTSSKLGYSTDTQYF. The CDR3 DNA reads TGTACCAGCAGCAAATTGGGGTATAGCACAGATACGCAGTATTTT.

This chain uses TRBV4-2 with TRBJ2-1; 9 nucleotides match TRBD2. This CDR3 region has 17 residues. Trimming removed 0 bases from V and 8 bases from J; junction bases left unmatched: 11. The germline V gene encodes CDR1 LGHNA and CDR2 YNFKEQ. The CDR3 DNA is TGTGCCAGCAGCCAAGATTCTCCAGCGGGAGGCTTCCATGAGCAGTTCTTC. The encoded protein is CASSQDSPAGGFHEQFF.

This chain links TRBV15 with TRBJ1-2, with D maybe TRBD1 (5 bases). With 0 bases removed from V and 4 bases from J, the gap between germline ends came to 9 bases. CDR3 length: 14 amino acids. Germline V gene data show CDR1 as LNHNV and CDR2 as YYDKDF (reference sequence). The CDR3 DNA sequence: TGTGCCACCAGCAGAGAGGCGACAGCCTATGGCTACACCTTC. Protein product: CATSREATAYGYTF.

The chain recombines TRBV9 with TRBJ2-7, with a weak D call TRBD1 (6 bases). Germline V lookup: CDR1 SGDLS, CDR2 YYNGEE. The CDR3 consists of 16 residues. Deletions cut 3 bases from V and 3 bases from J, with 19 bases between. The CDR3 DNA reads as TGTGCCAGCAGCGAGGACCAAGGGGGTTTCGACTACGAGCAGTACTTC. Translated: CASSEDQGGFDYEQYF.

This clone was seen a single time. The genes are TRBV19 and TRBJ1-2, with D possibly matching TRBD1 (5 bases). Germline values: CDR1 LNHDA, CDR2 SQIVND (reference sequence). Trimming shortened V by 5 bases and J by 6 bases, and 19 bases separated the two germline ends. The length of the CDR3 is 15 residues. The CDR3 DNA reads TGTGCCAGTAGTGACTCGGGAGGGGCCTTGGATGGCTACACCTTC. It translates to CASSDSGGALDGYTF.